A selection of T cell receptor beta chains follows, all from one sample in a study of human thymus T cells. The method was immunoSEQ multiplex PCR; TCRdb's version includes in-frame clones alone and lacks a portion of them. Of tens of thousands of clones listed, approximately 95% are singletons. The sequencing input was blood. The receptors come from a girl less than two years old with a congenital heart defect but otherwise immunologically healthy. CDR3s include the opening cysteine and the closing phenylalanine or tryptophan. A D gene is named only where the DNA matches it firmly. Clone size is shown for a subset of rows, as once, few, many or a class of expanded clone.

j_call clone_size d_call v_call cdr3_length cdr3_aa cdr3_nt
TRBJ2-2 - - TRBV5-4 15 CASSLRGKGAGELFF TGTGCCAGCAGCTTGAGGGGCAAGGGGGCCGGGGAGCTGTTTTTT
TRBJ2-7 - TRBD2 TRBV4-2 20 CASSQPPGLAGGPWSYEQYF TGTGCCAGCAGCCAGCCACCCGGACTAGCGGGAGGGCCTTGGTCCTACGAGCAGTACTTC
TRBJ2-1 - TRBD1 TRBV29-1 16 CSVGGQGARSYNEKFF TGCAGCGTCGGAGGACAGGGGGCGCGGTCCTACAATGAGAAGTTCTTC
TRBJ1-1 few - TRBV29-1 12 CSVAHMNTEAFF TGCAGCGTTGCCCACATGAACACTGAAGCTTTCTTT
TRBJ2-7 - - TRBV28 12 CASSLAGYEQYF TGTGCCAGCAGTTTAGCGGGCTACGAGCAGTACTTC
TRBJ2-5 - TRBD2 TRBV2 14 CASRSGGSTETQYF TGTGCCAGCAGATCGGGCGGGAGTACGGAGACCCAGTACTTC
TRBJ1-2 - TRBD1 TRBV5-4 14 CASSRPGQGGDYTF TGTGCCAGCAGCCGGCCCGGACAGGGGGGGGACTACACCTTC
TRBJ2-7 - - TRBV14 14 CASRRGDSRFEQYF TGTGCCAGCAGACGTGGGGACTCTCGGTTCGAGCAGTACTTC
TRBJ2-7 medium-sized - TRBV7-6 19 CASSLAAPRGLAGSYEQYF TGTGCCAGCAGCTTAGCAGCCCCCAGGGGGCTAGCGGGATCCTACGAGCAGTACTTC
TRBJ1-2 - - TRBV28 12 CASSEGGYGYTF TGTGCCAGCAGTGAAGGAGGCTATGGCTACACCTTC
TRBJ2-7 - TRBD2 TRBV15 15 CATTARTSGSYEQYF TGTGCCACCACGGCTCGGACTAGCGGGAGTTACGAGCAGTACTTC
TRBJ2-4 - - TRBV11-2 16 CASSLEGLLAKNIQYF TGTGCCAGCAGCTTAGAGGGACTCTTAGCCAAAAACATTCAGTACTTC
TRBJ2-4 - - TRBV7-2 15 CASTKTSVAKNIQYF TGTGCCAGCACAAAAACGTCAGTAGCCAAAAACATTCAGTACTTC
TRBJ2-5 - - TRBV4-3 18 CASSQDVVGLQYQETQYF TGCGCCAGCAGCCAAGATGTTGTAGGACTCCAGTACCAAGAGACCCAGTACTTC
TRBJ1-2 - TRBD1 TRBV18 12 CASSPRDSGYTF TGTGCCAGCTCACCGAGGGACAGCGGCTACACCTTC
TRBJ2-1 - - TRBV6-5 13 CASSPQSYNEQFF TGTGCCAGCTCCCCCCAATCCTACAATGAGCAGTTCTTC
TRBJ2-7 - TRBD1 TRBV18 14 CASSSGSGGFEQYF TGTGCCAGCTCAAGTGGGTCAGGGGGCTTCGAGCAGTACTTC
TRBJ2-3 - TRBD2 TRBV7-8 17 CASSLARVAGGGDTQYF TGTGCCAGCAGCTTAGCGAGGGTGGCGGGAGGGGGTGATACGCAGTATTTT
TRBJ2-1 - TRBD1 TRBV12-5 15 CASGFGQGTYNEQFF TGTGCTAGTGGTTTCGGACAGGGGACCTACAATGAGCAGTTCTTC
TRBJ1-2 - TRBD1 TRBV6-1 15 CASIRTGNFNYGYTF TGTGCCAGCATCCGGACAGGGAACTTCAACTATGGCTACACCTTC
TRBJ2-1 - TRBD2 TRBV4-1 17 CASSRDGAGVVGREQFF TGCGCCAGCAGCCGAGATGGAGCGGGAGTAGTCGGCCGGGAGCAGTTCTTC
TRBJ1-1 few TRBD1 TRBV19 17 CASSIGFLLRGDTEAFF TGTGCCAGTAGTATTGGGTTCCTCCTCAGGGGGGACACTGAAGCTTTCTTT
TRBJ1-3 - TRBD1 TRBV7-2 17 CASSLLGTGVSGNTIYF TGTGCCAGCAGCTTGCTCGGGACAGGCGTCTCTGGAAACACCATATATTTT
TRBJ1-2 once - TRBV10-3 15 CAINGDMGPNYGYTF TGTGCCATCAATGGGGATATGGGTCCTAACTATGGCTACACCTTC
TRBJ2-7 - - TRBV11-3 15 CASSLGKDSDYEQYF TGTGCCAGCAGCTTAGGTAAGGACAGCGACTACGAGCAGTACTTC
TRBJ2-6 - - TRBV5-6 13 CASYVPGANVLTF TGTGCCAGTTATGTTCCTGGGGCCAACGTCCTGACTTTC
TRBJ2-1 - TRBD2 TRBV6-5 13 CATKGLVEGEQFF TGTGCCACCAAGGGACTAGTAGAGGGTGAGCAGTTCTTC
TRBJ2-1 - - TRBV19 13 CASSAGGDGEQFF TGTGCCAGTAGTGCCGGAGGGGACGGTGAGCAGTTCTTC
TRBJ2-3 - - TRBV5-1 14 CASSFAESRHTQYF TGCGCCAGCAGCTTTGCGGAATCCCGGCATACGCAGTATTTT
TRBJ2-7 - TRBD2 TRBV5-1 16 CASSAGTSGSSYEQYF TGCGCCAGCAGCGCAGGGACTAGCGGGAGCTCTTACGAGCAGTACTTC
TRBJ2-7 - - TRBV27 15 CASSSLQGGSYEQYF TGTGCCAGCAGTTCCCTCCAAGGGGGGTCCTACGAGCAGTACTTC
TRBJ2-7 - TRBD1 TRBV4-1 16 CASSQESRTGGFEQYF TGCGCCAGCAGCCAAGAGTCGAGGACAGGGGGCTTCGAGCAGTACTTC
TRBJ2-7 - TRBD1 TRBV19 13 CASSSSLGQGNTF TGTGCCAGTAGTTCCTCGTTGGGACAGGGGAACACCTTC
TRBJ1-2 - - TRBV29-1 13 CSVSLGANYGYTF TGCAGCGTTAGTCTGGGCGCTAACTATGGCTACACCTTC
TRBJ2-1 - - TRBV5-1 13 CASRTDSYNEQFF TGCGCCAGCCGGACAGACTCCTACAATGAGCAGTTCTTC
TRBJ1-1 - - TRBV21-1 14 CASSTDRGDTEAFF TGTGCCAGCAGCACGGACAGGGGCGACACTGAAGCTTTCTTT
TRBJ2-3 - TRBD2 TRBV29-1 19 CSVEIRGLAGGVVTDTQYF TGCAGCGTTGAGATTAGGGGACTAGCGGGAGGGGTCGTCACAGATACGCAGTATTTT
TRBJ2-1 - - TRBV28 14 CASRTQGNSGEQFF TGTGCCAGTAGAACTCAGGGGAATTCTGGTGAGCAGTTCTTC
TRBJ1-2 - - TRBV5-1 14 CASSLGQGGYGYTF TGCGCCAGCAGCTTGGGGCAGGGCGGGTATGGCTACACCTTC
TRBJ1-1 - - TRBV2 13 CASSLTENTEAFF TGTGCCAGCAGTTTGACAGAGAACACTGAAGCTTTCTTT
TRBJ2-2 once - TRBV27 17 CASTLGGAPDFTGELFF TGTGCCAGCACCCTGGGGGGGGCGCCTGATTTTACCGGGGAGCTGTTTTTT
TRBJ2-7 - TRBD1 TRBV2 16 CASSEPRTGGRIVQYF TGTGCCAGCAGTGAACCCCGGACAGGGGGACGCATTGTGCAGTACTTC
TRBJ2-5 - - TRBV7-9 16 CASSFPPHGAQETQYF TGTGCCAGCAGCTTCCCCCCCCATGGGGCCCAAGAGACCCAGTACTTC
TRBJ1-2 - - TRBV5-1 17 CASSLERGTAPNYGYTF TGCGCCAGCAGCTTGGAAAGAGGCACAGCCCCTAACTATGGCTACACCTTC
TRBJ2-7 - TRBD2 TRBV7-2 15 CASSLGTSGTYEQYF TGTGCCAGCAGCCTTGGGACTAGCGGAACCTACGAGCAGTACTTC
TRBJ2-7 - - TRBV4-1 15 CASSHNSVLVYEQYF TGCGCCAGCAGCCACAATAGCGTCTTGGTCTACGAGCAGTACTTC
TRBJ2-7 - TRBD2 TRBV7-2 17 CASSYNSRGERSYEQYF TGTGCCAGCAGCTATAACTCACGGGGGGAAAGGAGCTACGAGCAGTACTTC
TRBJ2-1 once TRBD2 TRBV6-1 15 CASSVRPSGRNEQFF TGTGCCAGCAGTGTTCGGCCTAGCGGGAGGAATGAGCAGTTCTTC